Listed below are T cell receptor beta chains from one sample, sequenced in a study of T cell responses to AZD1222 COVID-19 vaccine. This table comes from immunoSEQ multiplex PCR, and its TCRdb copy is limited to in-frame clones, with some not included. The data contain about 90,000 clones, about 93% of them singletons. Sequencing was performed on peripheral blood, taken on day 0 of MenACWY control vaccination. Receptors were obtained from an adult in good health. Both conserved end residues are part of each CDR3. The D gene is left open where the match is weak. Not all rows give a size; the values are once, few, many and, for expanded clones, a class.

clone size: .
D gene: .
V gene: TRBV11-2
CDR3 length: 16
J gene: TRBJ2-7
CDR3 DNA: TGTGCCAGCAGCTTATGGGTGACACAGGGTCGGGTTGAGCAGTACTTC
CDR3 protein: CASSLWVTQGRVEQYF

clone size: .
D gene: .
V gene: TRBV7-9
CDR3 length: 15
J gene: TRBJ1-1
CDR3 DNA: TGTGCCAGCAGCTCTACCGGGACACCGAACACTGAAGCTTTCTTT
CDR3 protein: CASSSTGTPNTEAFF

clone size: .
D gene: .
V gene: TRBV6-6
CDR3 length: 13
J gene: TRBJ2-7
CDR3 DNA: TGTGCCAGCAGCACCGGGACAACCTACGAGCAGTACTTC
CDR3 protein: CASSTGTTYEQYF

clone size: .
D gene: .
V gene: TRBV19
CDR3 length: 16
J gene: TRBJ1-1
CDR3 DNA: TGTGCCAGTAGCCATGCGGGGTGGGGTTTGAACACTGAAGCTTTCTTT
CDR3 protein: CASSHAGWGLNTEAFF

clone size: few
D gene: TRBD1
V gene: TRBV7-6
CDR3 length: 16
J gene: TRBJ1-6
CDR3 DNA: TGTGCCAGCAGCTTGGGAACCGGGACAGGGTTCTCACCCCTCCACTTT
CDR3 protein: CASSLGTGTGFSPLHF

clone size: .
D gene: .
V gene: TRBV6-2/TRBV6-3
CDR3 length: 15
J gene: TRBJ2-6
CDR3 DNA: TGTGCCAGCAGCCCTGACCAGTCTGGGGCCAACGTCCTGACTTTC
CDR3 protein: CASSPDQSGANVLTF

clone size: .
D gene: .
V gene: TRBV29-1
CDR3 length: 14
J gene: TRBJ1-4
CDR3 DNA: TGCAGCGTTGCAGACAGCCCAACTAATGAAAAACTGTTTTTT
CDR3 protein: CSVADSPTNEKLFF

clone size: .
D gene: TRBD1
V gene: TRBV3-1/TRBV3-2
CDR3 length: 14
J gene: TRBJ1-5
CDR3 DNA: TGTGCCAGCAGCCCTGGACAGGGAGCGGGGCCCCAGCATTTT
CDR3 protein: CASSPGQGAGPQHF

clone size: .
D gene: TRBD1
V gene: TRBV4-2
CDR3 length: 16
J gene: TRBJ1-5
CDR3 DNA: TGTGCCAGCAGCCAGGACAGGGGGCGGTTAGGACAGCCCCAGCATTTT
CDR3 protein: CASSQDRGRLGQPQHF

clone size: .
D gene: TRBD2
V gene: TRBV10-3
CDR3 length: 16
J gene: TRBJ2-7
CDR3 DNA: TGTGCCATCAGTGAGTTGTCTAGCGGAAGGAGGTACGAGCAGTACTTC
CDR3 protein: CAISELSSGRRYEQYF

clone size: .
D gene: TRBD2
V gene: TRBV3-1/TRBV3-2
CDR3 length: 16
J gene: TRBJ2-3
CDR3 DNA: TGTGCCAGCAGCGATCGGGGGGGCGGTTCGGCGTATACGCAGTATTTT
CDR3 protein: CASSDRGGGSAYTQYF

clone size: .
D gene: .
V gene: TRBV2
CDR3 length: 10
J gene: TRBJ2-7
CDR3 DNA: TGTGCCAGCAGCCTTATCAAGCAGTACTTC
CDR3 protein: CASSLIKQYF

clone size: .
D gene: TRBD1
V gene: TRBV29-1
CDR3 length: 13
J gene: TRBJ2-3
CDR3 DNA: TGCAGCGCCTCGGGACAGCCGGGGGATACGCAGTATTTT
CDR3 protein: CSASGQPGDTQYF

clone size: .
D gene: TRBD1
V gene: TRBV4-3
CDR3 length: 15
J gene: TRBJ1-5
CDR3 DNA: TGCGCCAGCAGCCAAACGGGACAGGACAATCAGCCCCAGCATTTT
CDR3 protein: CASSQTGQDNQPQHF

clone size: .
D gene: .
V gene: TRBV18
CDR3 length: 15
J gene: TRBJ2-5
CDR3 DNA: TGTGCCAGCTCACCAGCGGGGATGGTTGTGAAGACCCAGTACTTC
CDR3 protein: CASSPAGMVVKTQYF

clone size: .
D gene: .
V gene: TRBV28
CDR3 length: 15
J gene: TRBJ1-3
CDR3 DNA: TGTGCCAGCAGTTTATTCGTAGGATCTGGAAACACCATATATTTT
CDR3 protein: CASSLFVGSGNTIYF

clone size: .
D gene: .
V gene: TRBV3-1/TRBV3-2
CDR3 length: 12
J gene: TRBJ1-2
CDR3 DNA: TGTGCCAGCAGCCAGGGGAGCCTTCCCTACACCTTC
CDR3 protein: CASSQGSLPYTF

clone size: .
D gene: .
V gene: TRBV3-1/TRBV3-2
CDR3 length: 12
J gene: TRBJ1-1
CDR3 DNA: TGTGCCAGCAGTCCCGGGGCACTTGAAGCTTTCTTT
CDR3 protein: CASSPGALEAFF

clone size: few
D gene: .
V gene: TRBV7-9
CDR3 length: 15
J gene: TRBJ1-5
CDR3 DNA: TGTGCCAGCAGCTTAGGTGGGGCTAGCAATCAGCCCCAGCATTTT
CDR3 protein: CASSLGGASNQPQHF

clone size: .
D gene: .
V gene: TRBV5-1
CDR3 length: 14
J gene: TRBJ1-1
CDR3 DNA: TGCGCCAGCAGAGAGACACAGTGGAACACTGAAGCTTTCTTT
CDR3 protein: CASRETQWNTEAFF

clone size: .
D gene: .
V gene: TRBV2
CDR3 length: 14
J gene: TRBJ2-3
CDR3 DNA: TGTGCCAGCAGTGAGGCGGCGAACACAGATACGCAGTATTTT
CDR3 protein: CASSEAANTDTQYF

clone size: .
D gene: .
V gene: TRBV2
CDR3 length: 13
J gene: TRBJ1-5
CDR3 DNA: TGTGCCAGCAGGACCGGGCTGAATCAGCCCCAGCATTTT
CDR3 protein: CASRTGLNQPQHF

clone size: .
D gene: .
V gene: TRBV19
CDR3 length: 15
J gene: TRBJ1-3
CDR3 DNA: TGTGCCAGTAGTCTCTTAACAAGCTCTGGAAACACCATATATTTT
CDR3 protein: CASSLLTSSGNTIYF

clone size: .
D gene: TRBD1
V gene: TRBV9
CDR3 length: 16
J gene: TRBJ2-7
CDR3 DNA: TGTGCCAGCAGCGTAGGGGGACAGGGGATATCCTACGAGCAGTACTTC
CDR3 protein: CASSVGGQGISYEQYF